Below, one TCR beta chain is given with its context. This clonotype was seen only a few times. Its recognized antigen is unknown. Base qualities were left out, and no much larger clone turns up one base away. Its CDR3 holds 13 amino acids, cysteine through phenylalanine. The DNA shown is the 39-base CDR3, in frame from base 1. V is pared back by 6 bases and J by 5 bases, with 13 bases lying between the germline termini. The sample originates from a study of early T cells in non-severe SARS-CoV-2 infection (dated by TCRdb to the early 2020s). Context from the whole study: Bulk RNA from unsorted whole blood was used for TCR sequencing, so alpha and beta chains could not be paired.

The library was prepared using 5' RACE. These reads were obtained on a NextSeq 500. The TCR library protocol attached unique molecular identifiers to individual cDNA molecules to correct for sequencing error and PCR bias. TCR alpha and beta chains were both sequenced, and the abundances of alpha and beta sequences in each sample were closely correlated with each other. The paper's processing steps were these. Decombinator V4 was used to annotate TCR sequences for V gene, J gene and CDR3. Expanded TCRs were defined as changing significantly between any two time points under a Poisson model with p below 0.0001. TCR abundances were normalised to the total number of TCRs sequenced in each sample and reported as counts per million. MAIT TCRs were defined by TRAV1-2 paired with TRAJ12, TRAJ20 or TRAJ33, and iNKT TCRs by TRAV10 paired with TRAJ18. VDJdb, accessed 1 November 2021, was searched for CMV, EBV and SARS-CoV-2 annotated TCRs, excluding TCRs annotated for multiple antigens. TCRdb took the public reads, trimmed them with fastp at Q25, ran MiXCR for clone calling and kept in-frame beta chains. Each entry merges the rows of one CDR3 protein and shows their most common DNA and genes. None of the V and J calls come from the authors' own analysis; TCRdb made them. This sample lists 20,000 to 25,000 distinct CDR3 sequences; 4.5% to 5% were detected once. The ten top clones hold approximately 15% of the sample.

What the work shows at the level of the full study, not this receptor alone: VDJdb matching was skewed toward anti-spike CD8 responses and likely underestimated virus-specific expansions, missing private and CD4 specificities.

Set within a cohort of healthcare workers in London, UK, this nested case-control study involved weekly PCR testing of nasopharyngeal swabs along with blood sampling. Healthcare workers were recruited during the week of the UK lockdown, between 23 and 31 March 2020, and followed weekly for up to roughly 16 weeks. The TCR was taken from an adult who was a healthcare worker with PCR-confirmed SARS-CoV-2 infection or an uninfected control (not recorded which). The sample was whole blood. The sequence links TRBV12-3 or TRBV12-4 to TRBJ1-2, with no reliable assignment of the D segment. The DNA is TGTGCCAGCAGCAATTCATACGAGTATGGCTACACCTTC. This translates into CASSNSYEYGYTF.